This T cell receptor (beta chain) was retrieved from a study of technical replicates of blood from several donors. Sequenced by immunoSEQ multiplex PCR; TCRdb stores in-frame clones only, minus some. Of some 13,000 clones listed, 80% are singletons. V lost 3 bases to trimming and J lost 6 bases; unmatched junction nucleotides: 11. The CDR3 runs 16 residues. Per germline, CDR1 LNHNV and CDR2 YYDKDF (reference sequence). Input material: PBMCs. The chain links TRBV15 to TRBJ2-1; 7 bases align to TRBD2. The receptor was derived from a human donor in good health. The CDR3 protein is CATSSPRSSGSNEQFF. The CDR3 DNA reads TGTGCCACCAGCAGTCCGCGGTCTAGCGGATCCAATGAGCAGTTCTTC.